This T cell receptor (beta chain) stems from a study of STAT3 mutations in large granular lymphocyte leukemia. In the study overall: Among longitudinally sequenced T-LGLL patients, roughly half had canonical activating STAT3 mutations detected. Overall study results and limits: Every T-cell large granular lymphocyte leukemia patient had at least one immunodominant TCR beta clonotype.

This clone was observed a handful of times. Its antigen remains unknown. The CDR3 extends over 12 amino acids. V shed 3 bases and J shed 10 bases, with 7 bases lying between them. Germline assignment: CDR1 MDHEN and CDR2 SYDVKM. The repertoire was sequenced with immunoSEQ multiplex PCR; TCRdb's copy has only in-frame clones and lacks some. Of 2,000 to 3,000 clones listed, about 50% were seen once; the top ten hold roughly four fifths. The sequence was collected from a man between 60 and 75 years old with T-cell large granular lymphocyte leukemia. Some clones in this sample may be carry-over from other donors' samples. Sequencing was done on a sample of peripheral blood mononuclear cells. The chain couples TRBV28 to TRBJ1-6, with unresolved D. Written as DNA, the CDR3 is TGTGCCAGCAGTTTTGGACCCTCACCCCTCCACTTT. This encodes CASSFGPSPLHF.